A single sample is the source of the 22 T cell receptor beta chains below, sequenced in a study of vaccination effects on CD4 cells after COVID-19. What these receptors recognize is not known. Data came from immunoSEQ multiplex PCR; TCRdb stores just in-frame clones and leaves some out. In the table there are tens of thousands of clones, around 69% of which are singletons. Following culture for about 11 days, CD4+ T cells were isolated. Vaccine administered to participants consisted of two doses of either BNT162b2 or mRNA-1273. The sequences come from CD4+ T cells from PBMCs cultured without peptide, collected after COVID-19 vaccination. Every receptor here comes from a human donor who received a COVID-19 vaccine.

The genes are TRBV7-3 and TRBJ2-1, with 7 positions matching TRBD1. V lost 5 bases and J lost 6; bases outside the gene matches: 7. Germline values: CDR1 SGHTA, CDR2 FQGTGA. The CDR3 is 14 residues long. CDR3 sequence: CASSGGQVGNEQFF. CDR3 bases: TGTGCCAGCAGCGGCGGACAGGTCGGCAATGAGCAGTTCTTC.

The genes are TRBV19 and TRBJ1-5; 8 bases line up with TRBD1. CDR1 and CDR2 (germline): LNHDA, SQIVND (reference sequence). The CDR3 extends over 14 amino acids. V gave up 6 bases and J gave up 4 bases; unmatched junction bases: 5. This CDR3 is CASRDRAPNQPQHF. CDR3 in DNA: TGTGCCAGTAGGGACAGGGCTCCAAATCAGCCCCAGCATTTT. Complete variable domain (other parts from reference TRBV19 and TRBJ1-5): DGGITQSPKYLFRKEGQNVTLSCEQNLNHDAMYWYRQDPGQGLRLIYYSQIVNDFQKGDIAEGYSVSREKKESFPLTVTSAQKNPTAFYLCASRDRAPNQPQHFGDGTRLSIL.

This clone was seen only a few times. J is TRBJ1-6 and V is TRBV7-8; 9 bases agree with TRBD1. This CDR3 has 15 residues. V shed 5 bases and J 7 bases; nucleotides not matched to a gene: 6. Germline-derived CDR1 and CDR2 are SGHVS and FQNEAQ. In DNA, the CDR3 is TGTGCCAGCAGCCTCGTCGGACAGGGGAATTCACCCCTCCACTTT. It translates to CASSLVGQGNSPLHF.

This chain uses TRBV18 with TRBJ2-1; TRBD1 might be the D (5 bases). The CDR3 is made up of 17 amino acids. In germline, CDR1 is KGHSH, CDR2 LQKENI. V gave up 5 bases and J gave up 5 bases, with 22 bases separating them. The CDR3 loop is CASSKSSTAAGNNEQFF. DNA of the CDR3: TGTGCCAGCTCAAAAAGCTCCACCGCCGCAGGGAACAATGAGCAGTTCTTC.

This clone occurred once. This sequence joins TRBV6-5 and TRBJ2-5, with no clear D. V gave up 0 bases and J gave up 4 bases, with 9 bases separating them. CDR1 and CDR2 from the germline V gene are MNHEY and SVGAGI. This CDR3 is 14 amino acids long. The CDR3 loop is CASSYSGSGETQYF. CDR3 in DNA: TGTGCCAGCAGTTACTCGGGTTCAGGAGAGACCCAGTACTTC.

This rearrangement joins TRBV5-5 to TRBJ2-7; D remains ambiguous. The CDR3 has 13 residues. V gave up 0 bases and J gave up 3 bases, with 7 bases separating them. Germline CDR1 and CDR2: SGHKS and YYEKEE (reference sequence). CDR3 amino acids: CASSLVVGYEQYV. The CDR3 DNA follows: TGTGCCAGCAGCTTGGTAGTGGGCTACGAGCAGTACGTC.

This clone has just a few counts. This chain uses TRBV7-8 with TRBJ1-6; 11 nucleotides agree with TRBD1. Trimming at V came to 3 bases and at J to 0 bases, leaving 7 bases not matched to a gene. The germline V gene has CDR1 SGHVS and CDR2 FQNEAQ. The length of the CDR3 is 19 residues. Written as DNA, the CDR3 is TGTGCCAGCAGCTTTGGACAGGGGGCTCAAAGCTCCTATAATTCACCCCTCCACTTT. It encodes CASSFGQGAQSSYNSPLHF.

The rearrangement joins TRBV4-1 to TRBJ1-3; D ambiguous. The CDR3 totals 14 residues. CDR1 is MGHRA and CDR2 is YSYEKL in the germline V gene. The ends were cut back, 1 base at V and 1 base at J, with 5 bases in the middle. CDR3 sequence reads: CASSQGLSGNTIYF. CDR3 coding DNA: TGCGCCAGCAGCCAAGGTCTTTCTGGAAACACCATATATTTT.

This rearrangement joins TRBV19 to TRBJ2-2, with 9 bases aligning to TRBD1. CDR3 length equals 15 residues. CDR1 is LNHDA and CDR2 is SQIVND in the germline V gene (reference sequence). V trimming: 7 bases; J trimming: 3 bases; junction bases outside the gene matches: 6. The CDR3 reads CASMSTGGHTGELFF. As DNA, the CDR3 is TGTGCCAGTATGTCAACAGGGGGCCACACCGGGGAGCTGTTTTTT.

The gene calls are TRBV5-1 and TRBJ2-3, with a possible D match to TRBD2 (7 bases). Germline assignment: CDR1 SGHRS and CDR2 YFSETQ. The V and J ends lost 8 bases and 2 bases respectively, with 15 bases between them. This CDR3 region has 14 residues. CDR3 in amino acids: CASTGGLTTDTQYF. The CDR3 DNA reads TGCGCCAGTACGGGGGGCCTAACCACAGATACGCAGTATTTT.

Only a few counts were recorded for this clone. The V call is TRBV24-1, the J call TRBJ2-2; D is perhaps TRBD1 (6 bases). CDR1 KGHDR and CDR2 SFDVKD come from the germline V gene. This CDR3 has 15 residues. The germline V and J ends were trimmed by 4 bases and 1 base, with 9 bases remaining between them. CDR3 coding DNA: TGTGCCACCAGTGACCAGACAGGGAACACCGGGGAGCTGTTTTTT. As protein: CATSDQTGNTGELFF.

V is TRBV5-1 and J is TRBJ2-1; weak D call: TRBD1 (5 bases). V gave up 4 bases and J gave up 8 bases, with 10 bases separating them. Germline V lookup: CDR1 SGHRS, CDR2 YFSETQ. There are 12 residues in the CDR3. The CDR3 coding sequence is TGCGCCAGCAGCCCACCCAGGGATGAGCAGTTCTTC. Amino acid sequence: CASSPPRDEQFF. The full variable domain, with the rest looked up from reference TRBV5-1 and TRBJ2-1, is KAGVTQTPRYLIKTRGQQVTLSCSPISGHRSVSWYQQTPGQGLQFLFEYFSETQRNKGNFPGRFSGRQFSNSRSEMNVSTLELGDSALYLCASSPPRDEQFFGPGTRLTVL.

This chain joins TRBV25-1 and TRBJ1-3; 7 positions match TRBD1. V shed 4 bases and J 5 bases; nucleotides not matched to a gene: 5. The CDR3 is 14 amino acids. The germline CDR1 and CDR2 sequences are MGHDK and SYGVNS. Here the CDR3 reads CASSVRDSRNTIYF. CDR3 sequence (DNA): TGTGCCAGCAGTGTCCGGGACAGCAGAAACACCATATATTTT.

This chain connects TRBV10-2 to TRBJ2-7; D is possibly TRBD1 or TRBD2 (7 bases each). V lost 2 bases and J 6 bases, leaving 14 bases between the germline ends. In germline, CDR1 is WSHSY, CDR2 SAAADI. The CDR3 is 14 residues long. The CDR3 here is CASSERQGEGEQYV. CDR3 nucleotides: TGCGCCAGCAGTGAGAGGCAGGGGGAGGGCGAGCAGTACGTC.

The chain joins TRBV5-8 to TRBJ1-1; 12 bases match TRBD1. Germline lookup yields CDR1 SGHTS and CDR2 YDEGEE. The CDR3 covers 17 residues. The junction had 16 bases not matched to a gene; V was cut back by 7 bases and J by 6 bases. The CDR3: CASPSEGDRGHRSEAFF. CDR3 bases: TGTGCCAGCCCCAGCGAGGGGGACAGGGGGCACAGGTCTGAAGCTTTCTTT.

This clone came up a few times. The V gene is TRBV27, the J gene TRBJ1-1, with D unresolved. V lost 2 bases to trimming and J lost 7 bases, with 8 bases between them. The CDR3 is made up of 12 amino acids. In germline, CDR1 is MNHEY, CDR2 SMNVEV (reference sequence). DNA for the CDR3: TGTGCCAGCAGTTTACGCGGCGGTGAAGCTTTCTTT. This gives the protein CASSLRGGEAFF.

CDR3 sequence: CASIGRLNTEAFF. CDR3 nucleotides: TGTGCCAGCATTGGGCGGCTGAACACTGAAGCTTTCTTT. This chain links TRBV28 with TRBJ1-1; D remains ambiguous. The V end lost 7 bases, the J end lost 0 bases, and 9 bases lay between the germline ends. Germline V lookup: CDR1 MDHEN, CDR2 SYDVKM. The CDR3 is made up of 13 amino acids. Drawing the rest from reference TRBV28 and TRBJ1-1, the complete variable domain is DVKVTQSSRYLVKRTGEKVFLECVQDMDHENMFWYRQDPGLGLRLIYFSYDVKMKEKGDIPEGYSVSREKKERFSLILESASTNQTSMYLCASIGRLNTEAFFGQGTRLTVV.

The rearrangement links TRBV4-2 to TRBJ2-1; 7 bases match TRBD2. Germline CDR1 is LGHNA and CDR2 is YNFKEQ. With V trimmed by 0 bases and J by 3 bases, 5 bases remained unmatched. The CDR3 runs to 16 residues. The CDR3 DNA reads as TGTGCCAGCAGCCAAGACCAGCGGGGAGGCTACAATGAGCAGTTCTTC. Its protein is CASSQDQRGGYNEQFF.

The chain couples TRBV29-1 to TRBJ1-1; D uncertain. Germline CDR1 and CDR2: SQVTM and ANQGSEA. Trimming removed 1 base from V and 2 bases from J, with 20 bases in between. The CDR3 is 17 amino acids. CDR3 in amino acids: CSVEGERFIQVNTEAFF. The CDR3 bases are TGCAGCGTTGAAGGGGAAAGGTTTATTCAAGTCAACACTGAAGCTTTCTTT.

The table lists this clone with a few counts. The rearrangement uses TRBV6-6 and TRBJ1-6; D remains unclear. Germline loops: CDR1 MNHNY, CDR2 SVGAGI (reference sequence). The CDR3 loop spans 13 amino acids. V lost 7 bases to trimming and J lost 10 bases, with 14 bases between them. CDR3 sequence (DNA): TGTGCCAGCACCCCCGTGACGAACTCACCCCTCCACTTT. Translated, it gives CASTPVTNSPLHF.

V gene TRBV6-6 combines with J gene TRBJ1-2, with D unclear. This CDR3 is built from 11 residues. Germline lookup yields CDR1 MNHNY and CDR2 SVGAGI (reference sequence). The germline V and J ends were trimmed by 5 bases and 8 bases, with 9 bases remaining between them. CDR3 amino acids: CASSAIRGYTF. As DNA, the CDR3 is TGTGCCAGCAGTGCTATTAGGGGCTACACCTTC.

This clone has only a few counts. The rearrangement joins TRBV21-1 to TRBJ2-7; the table's D call, TRBD1, was not checked against the DNA. TRBV21-1 constitutes a pseudogene. The CDR3 loop spans 12 amino acids. CDR3 loop: CAGGDSSYEQYV. CDR3 coding DNA: TGTGCCGGAGGGGACAGTTCCTACGAGCAGTACGTC.